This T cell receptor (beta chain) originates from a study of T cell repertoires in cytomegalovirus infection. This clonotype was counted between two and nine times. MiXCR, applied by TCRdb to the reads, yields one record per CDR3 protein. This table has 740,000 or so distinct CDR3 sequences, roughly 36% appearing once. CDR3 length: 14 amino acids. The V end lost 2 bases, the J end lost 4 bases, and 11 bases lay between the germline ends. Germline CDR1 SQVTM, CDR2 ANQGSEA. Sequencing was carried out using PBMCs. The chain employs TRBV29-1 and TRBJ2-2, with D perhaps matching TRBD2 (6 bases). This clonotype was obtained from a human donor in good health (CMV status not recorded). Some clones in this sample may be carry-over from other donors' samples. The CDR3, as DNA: TGCAGCGTTGAAACCGGGAGAGGCACCGGGGAGCTGTTTTTT. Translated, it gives CSVETGRGTGELFF.